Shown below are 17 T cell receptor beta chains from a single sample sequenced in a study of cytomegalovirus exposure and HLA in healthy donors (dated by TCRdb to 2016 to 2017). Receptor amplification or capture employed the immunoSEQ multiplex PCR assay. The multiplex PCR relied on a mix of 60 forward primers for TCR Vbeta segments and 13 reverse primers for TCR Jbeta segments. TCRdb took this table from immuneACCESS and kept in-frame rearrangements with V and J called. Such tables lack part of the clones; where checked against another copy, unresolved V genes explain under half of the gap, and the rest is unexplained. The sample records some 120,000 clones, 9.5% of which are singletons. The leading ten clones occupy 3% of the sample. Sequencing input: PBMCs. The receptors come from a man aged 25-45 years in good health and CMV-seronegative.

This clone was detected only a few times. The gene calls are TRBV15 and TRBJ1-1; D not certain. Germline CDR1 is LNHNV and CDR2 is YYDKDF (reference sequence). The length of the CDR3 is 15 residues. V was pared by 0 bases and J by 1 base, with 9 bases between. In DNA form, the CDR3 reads TGTGCCACCAGCAGAGATCTGGAGCCGAACACTGAAGCTTTCTTT. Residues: CATSRDLEPNTEAFF.

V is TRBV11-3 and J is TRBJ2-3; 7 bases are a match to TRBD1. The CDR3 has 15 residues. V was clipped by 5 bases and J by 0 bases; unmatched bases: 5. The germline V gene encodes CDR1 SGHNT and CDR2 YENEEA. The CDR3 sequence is CASSPRDSSTDTQYF. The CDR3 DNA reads TGTGCCAGCAGCCCGAGGGACAGTAGCACAGATACGCAGTATTTT. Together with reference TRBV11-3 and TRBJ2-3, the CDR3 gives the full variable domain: EAGVVQSPRYKIIEKKQPVAFWCNPISGHNTLYWYLQNLGQGPELLIRYENEEAVDDSQLPKDRFSAERLKGVDSTLKIQPAELGDSAVYLCASSPRDSSTDTQYFGPGTRLTVL.

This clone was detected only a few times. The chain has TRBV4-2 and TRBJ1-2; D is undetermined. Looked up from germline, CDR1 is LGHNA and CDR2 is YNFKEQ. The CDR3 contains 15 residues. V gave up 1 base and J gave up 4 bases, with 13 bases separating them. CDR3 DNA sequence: TGTGCCAGCAGCCAAGTAGGCTCCGGAGGCTATGGCTACACCTTC. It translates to CASSQVGSGGYGYTF.

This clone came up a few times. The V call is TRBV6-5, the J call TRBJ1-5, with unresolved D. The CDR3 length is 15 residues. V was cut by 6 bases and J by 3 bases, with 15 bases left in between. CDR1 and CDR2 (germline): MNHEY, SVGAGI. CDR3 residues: CASSQKWAFNQPQHF. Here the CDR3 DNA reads TGTGCCAGCAGCCAGAAGTGGGCCTTCAATCAGCCCCAGCATTTT.

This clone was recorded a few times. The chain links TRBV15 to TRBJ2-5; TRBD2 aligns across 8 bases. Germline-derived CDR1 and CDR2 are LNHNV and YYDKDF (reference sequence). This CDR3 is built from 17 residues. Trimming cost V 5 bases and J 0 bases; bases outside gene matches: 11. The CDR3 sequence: CATSALGGGPYQETQYF. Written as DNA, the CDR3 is TGTGCCACCAGCGCCCTCGGGGGGGGGCCGTACCAAGAGACCCAGTACTTC.

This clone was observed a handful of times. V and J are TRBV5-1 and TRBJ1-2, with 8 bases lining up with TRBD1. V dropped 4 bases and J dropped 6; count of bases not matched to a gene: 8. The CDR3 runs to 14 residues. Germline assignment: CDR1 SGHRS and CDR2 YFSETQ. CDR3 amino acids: CASSPGQGGDGYTF. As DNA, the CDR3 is TGCGCCAGCAGCCCCGGACAGGGTGGAGATGGCTACACCTTC.

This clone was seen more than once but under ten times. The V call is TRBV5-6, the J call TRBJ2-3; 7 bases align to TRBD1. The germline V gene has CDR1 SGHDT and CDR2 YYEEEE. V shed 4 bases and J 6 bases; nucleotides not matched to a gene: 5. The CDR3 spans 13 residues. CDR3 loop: CASSTGTADTQYF. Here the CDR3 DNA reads TGTGCCAGCAGCACCGGGACAGCCGATACGCAGTATTTT.

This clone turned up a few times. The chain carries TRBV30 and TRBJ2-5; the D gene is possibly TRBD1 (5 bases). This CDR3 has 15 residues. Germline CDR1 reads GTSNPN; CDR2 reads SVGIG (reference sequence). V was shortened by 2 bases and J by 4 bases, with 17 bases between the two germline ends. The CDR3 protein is CAWSPRTPPGETQYF. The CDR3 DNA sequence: TGTGCCTGGAGTCCCCGGACACCCCCGGGAGAGACCCAGTACTTC.

As DNA, the CDR3 is TGTGCCAGCAGCCTACAGGGGGCGCAATATTACGAGCAGTACTTC. It codes for CASSLQGAQYYEQYF. This chain links TRBV7-2 with TRBJ2-7; 9 bases are shared with TRBD1. This CDR3 region has 15 residues. Germline values: CDR1 SGHTA, CDR2 FQGNSA. Germline trimming cut 5 bases from V and 4 bases from J; bases unmatched to any gene: 9.

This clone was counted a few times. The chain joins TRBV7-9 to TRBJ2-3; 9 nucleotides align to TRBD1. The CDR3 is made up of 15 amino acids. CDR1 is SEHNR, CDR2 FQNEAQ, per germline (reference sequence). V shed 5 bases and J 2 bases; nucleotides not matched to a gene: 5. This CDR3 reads CASSHRDRDTDTQYF. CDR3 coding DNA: TGTGCCAGCAGCCACCGGGACAGGGACACAGATACGCAGTATTTT.

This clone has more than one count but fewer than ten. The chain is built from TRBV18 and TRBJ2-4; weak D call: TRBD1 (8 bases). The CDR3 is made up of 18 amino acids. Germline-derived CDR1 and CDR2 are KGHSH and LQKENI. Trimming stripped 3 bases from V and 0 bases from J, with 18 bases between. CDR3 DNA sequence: TGTGCCAGCTCACCGACAGGGGTGCTAGCGGTAGCCAAAAACATTCAGTACTTC. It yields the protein CASSPTGVLAVAKNIQYF.

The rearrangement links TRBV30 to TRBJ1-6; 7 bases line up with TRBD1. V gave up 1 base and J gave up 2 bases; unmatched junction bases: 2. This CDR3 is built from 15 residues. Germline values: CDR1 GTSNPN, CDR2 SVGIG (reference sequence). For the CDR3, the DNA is TGTGCCTGGAGTGGACAGGGAACCTATAATTCACCCCTCCACTTT. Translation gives CAWSGQGTYNSPLHF.

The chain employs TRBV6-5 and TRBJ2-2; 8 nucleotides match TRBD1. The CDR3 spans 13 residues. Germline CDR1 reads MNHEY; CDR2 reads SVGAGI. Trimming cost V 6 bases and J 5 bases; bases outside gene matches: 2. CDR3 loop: CASSRTGTGELFF. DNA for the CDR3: TGTGCCAGCAGCCGGACAGGGACCGGGGAGCTGTTTTTT.

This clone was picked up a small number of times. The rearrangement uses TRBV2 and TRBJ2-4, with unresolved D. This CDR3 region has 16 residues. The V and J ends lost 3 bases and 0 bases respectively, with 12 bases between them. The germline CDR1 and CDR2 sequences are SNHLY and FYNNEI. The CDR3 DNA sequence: TGTGCCAGCAGTGATCTTGCCTCACTAGCCAAAAACATTCAGTACTTC. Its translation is CASSDLASLAKNIQYF.

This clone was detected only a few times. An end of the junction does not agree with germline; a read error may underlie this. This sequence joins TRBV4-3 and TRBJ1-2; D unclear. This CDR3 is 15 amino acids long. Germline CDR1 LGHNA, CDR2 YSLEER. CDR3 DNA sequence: TGCGCCAGCAGCCAAGGGTTGGCGACTAACTATGGCTACTCCTTC. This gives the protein CASSQGLATNYGYSF.

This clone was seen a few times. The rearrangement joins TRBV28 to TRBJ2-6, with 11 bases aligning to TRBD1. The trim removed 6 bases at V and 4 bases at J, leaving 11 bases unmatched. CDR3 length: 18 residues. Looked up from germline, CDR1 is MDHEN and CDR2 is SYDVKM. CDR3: CASSLRDRGVSGANVLTF. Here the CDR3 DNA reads TGTGCCAGCAGCCTCCGGGACAGGGGGGTCTCGGGGGCCAACGTCCTGACTTTC. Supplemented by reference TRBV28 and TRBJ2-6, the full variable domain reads DVKVTQSSRYLVKRTGEKVFLECVQDMDHENMFWYRQDPGLGLRLIYFSYDVKMKEKGDIPEGYSVSREKKERFSLILESASTNQTSMYLCASSLRDRGVSGANVLTFGAGSRLTVL.

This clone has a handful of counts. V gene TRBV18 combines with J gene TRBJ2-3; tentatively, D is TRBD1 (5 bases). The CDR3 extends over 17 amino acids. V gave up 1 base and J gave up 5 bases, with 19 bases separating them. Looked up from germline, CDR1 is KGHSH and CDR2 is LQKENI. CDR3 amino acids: CASSPLVLQGSGDTQYF. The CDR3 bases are TGTGCCAGCTCACCACTGGTTTTGCAGGGTTCGGGAGATACGCAGTATTTT.